Listed below are T cell receptor beta chains from one sample, sequenced in a study of cytomegalovirus exposure and HLA in healthy donors. Assay: immunoSEQ multiplex PCR; the TCRdb copy retains only in-frame clones and omits some. The profile shows 150,000 or so clones, 50% to 75% of them singletons. Sequencing was performed on PBMCs. The receptors come from a woman aged 25 to 39 in good health and CMV-seropositive. Both conserved end residues are part of each CDR3. The order of the fields is D gene, V gene, clone size, J gene, CDR3 DNA, CDR3 protein. D genes are given only for firm matches. Rows may omit the clone size; those that give it use once, few, many or a size class.

TRBD1	TRBV2	NA	TRBJ2-1	TGTGCCAGCAGTGGCCGGGACAGGGGATGGGATGAGCAGTTCTTC	CASSGRDRGWDEQFF
NA	TRBV28	NA	TRBJ2-2	TGTGCCAGCAGTTTGCCAGGGGCTAACACCGGGGAGCTGTTTTTT	CASSLPGANTGELFF
NA	TRBV30	NA	TRBJ1-1	TGTGCCTGGACCCCGGGGTATTTCACTGAAGCTTTCTTT	CAWTPGYFTEAFF
TRBD1	TRBV6-5	NA	TRBJ2-5	TGTGCCAGCAGTGGGACAGCCACACCAAAGCAGTACTTC	CASSGTATPKQYF
NA	TRBV18	NA	TRBJ1-5	TGTGCCAGCTCACCCTGGGGGGACGCTCGGCCCCAGCATTTT	CASSPWGDARPQHF
NA	TRBV11-2	once	TRBJ1-2	TGTGCCAGCAGCTTGGGGCCTGGCTACACCTTC	CASSLGPGYTF
TRBD2	TRBV10-1	few	TRBJ2-7	TGCGCCAGCAGTCGAACTAGCGGGAGCTACGAGCAGTACTTC	CASSRTSGSYEQYF
TRBD2	TRBV15	once	TRBJ2-2	TGTGCCACCAGCAGAGGGGGGTCGGGGGGGAACACCGGGGAGCTGTTTTTT	CATSRGGSGGNTGELFF
TRBD2	TRBV2	NA	TRBJ2-5	TGTGCCAGCAGTTATACGACTAGCTTCCTAGGGGAGACCCAGTACTTC	CASSYTTSFLGETQYF
TRBD1	TRBV4-2	NA	TRBJ2-4	TGTGCCAGCAGCCAGGACAGGGTGGGGAAGAACATTCAGTACTTC	CASSQDRVGKNIQYF
TRBD1	TRBV2	NA	TRBJ2-1	TGTGCCAGCAGAAAAACAGGGGTCAATGAGCAGTTCTTC	CASRKTGVNEQFF
NA	TRBV5-6	few	TRBJ2-6	TGTGCCAGCAGCTTGGAGAGGGAGGAACTTTACTCTGGGGCCAACGTCCTGACTTTC	CASSLEREELYSGANVLTF
NA	TRBV4-1	once	TRBJ2-3	TGCGCCAGCAGCCAGGTTGTGGGGGGGCCAGATACGCAGTATTTT	CASSQVVGGPDTQYF
TRBD1	TRBV7-2	NA	TRBJ2-1	TGTGCCAGCAGCTTAAGGGACAGTACCCGAATTAACAATGAGCAGTTCTTC	CASSLRDSTRINNEQFF
TRBD2	TRBV9	NA	TRBJ2-3	TGTGCCAGCACCCCGACTAGCGGATCGTCTAGCACAGATACGCAGTATTTT	CASTPTSGSSSTDTQYF
TRBD1	TRBV5-4	NA	TRBJ2-7	TGTGCCAGCAGCTCCCCTGGGACAGTCTCGGAGCAGTACTTC	CASSSPGTVSEQYF
NA	TRBV2	few	TRBJ2-3	TGTGCCAGCCAACGAGGGACAGATACGCAGTATTTT	CASQRGTDTQYF
TRBD1	TRBV11-1	NA	TRBJ1-1	TGTGCCAGCAGCCCGGGACAGGGATTACGAGCTTTCTTT	CASSPGQGLRAFF
NA	TRBV2	NA	TRBJ2-2	TGTGCCAGTAACCTCCGGGGGGCCGGGATCACCGGGGAGCTGTTTTTT	CASNLRGAGITGELFF
NA	TRBV15	NA	TRBJ1-2	TGTGCCACCAGCAGAGGGGCAGGACAGTATGGCTACACCTTC	CATSRGAGQYGYTF
TRBD2	TRBV7-9	few	TRBJ2-5	TGTGCCAGCAGCCCAGGGAAGGATAGCGGGATCACAGAGACCCAGTACTTC	CASSPGKDSGITETQYF
NA	TRBV6-5	NA	TRBJ2-3	TGTGCCAGCAGAAAACGGGGTGGCACAGATACGCAGTATTTT	CASRKRGGTDTQYF
NA	TRBV5-5	NA	TRBJ1-1	TGTGCCAGCAGCTTGGTGACGGAGGTGAACGCTTTCTTT	CASSLVTEVNAFF
TRBD1	TRBV9	NA	TRBJ2-1	TGTGCCAGCAGCGTAAGGACAGGGGAAGACAATGGGCAGTTCTTC	CASSVRTGEDNGQFF
NA	TRBV25-1	NA	TRBJ1-5	TGTGCCAGCAGTGATATGCGACAGGAGGACCATCAGCCCCAGCATTTT	CASSDMRQEDHQPQHF
NA	TRBV7-2	NA	TRBJ2-7	TGTGCCAGCAGCCGATCCTCAGGGGCGGGCTACGAGCAGTACTTC	CASSRSSGAGYEQYF
NA	TRBV9	NA	TRBJ2-2	TGTGCCAGCAGCGTAGATACCTCGAGGGCCCGGGAGCTGTTTTTT	CASSVDTSRARELFF
NA	TRBV7-9	once	TRBJ2-7	TGTGCCAGCAGCTTAGCCCAATCCTACGAGCAGTACTTC	CASSLAQSYEQYF
NA	TRBV27	NA	TRBJ1-1	TGTGCCAGCAGTTTATCCGGGGGAACTGAAGCTTTCTTT	CASSLSGGTEAFF
NA	TRBV18	few	TRBJ1-5	TGTGCCAGCTCACCAGGGGCTCAGCCCCAGCATTTT	CASSPGAQPQHF
NA	TRBV1	NA	TRBJ1-4	TGCACCAGCAGCCAAGATTCTCCTAATGAAAAACTGTTTTTT	CTSSQDSPNEKLFF
TRBD1	TRBV30	NA	TRBJ1-1	TGTGCCCGGAGGGAGGGGGCAAAGGCTTTCTTT	CARREGAKAFF
TRBD1	TRBV6-5	NA	TRBJ2-7	TGTGCCAGCAGTTACGGACAGGGACTCTACGAGCAGTACTTC	CASSYGQGLYEQYF
NA	TRBV6-4	few	TRBJ1-5	TGTGCCAGCAGTGCCAGTCTGTCACAGCCCCAGCATTTT	CASSASLSQPQHF
NA	TRBV5-5	few	TRBJ1-5	TGTGCCAGCAGCTTGGACAGGGTAAATCAGCCCCAGCATTTT	CASSLDRVNQPQHF
NA	TRBV15	NA	TRBJ1-1	TGTGCCACCAGCAGAGCAGGCAGAAACACTGAAGCTTTCTTT	CATSRAGRNTEAFF
TRBD1	TRBV30	NA	TRBJ1-2	TGTGCCTGGAGTGTACAGTATGAGGACAGGGAGGGGACCTTC	CAWSVQYEDREGTF
TRBD1	TRBV4-1	NA	TRBJ2-5	TGCGCCAGCAGCCAAGATGTCAGGGGGCGCGGGGAGACCCAGTACTTC	CASSQDVRGRGETQYF
TRBD1	TRBV5-1	once	TRBJ1-4	TGCGCCAGCAGCTTGGTGGTTTCAGGGGGATATGAAAAACTGTTTTTT	CASSLVVSGGYEKLFF
NA	TRBV13	once	TRBJ2-7	TGTGCCAGCAGCCAACTTATAACAGCCTACGAGCAGTACTTC	CASSQLITAYEQYF
TRBD2	TRBV4-1	few	TRBJ2-1	TGCGCCAGCAGCCAAGGCGCACAGCGGGGGGGGGAAAATGAGCAGTTCTTC	CASSQGAQRGGENEQFF
TRBD2	TRBV7-2	NA	TRBJ2-7	TGTGCCAGCAGCCGTTCTGCGGGGGGCCGTCGCTACGAGCAGTACTTC	CASSRSAGGRRYEQYF
NA	TRBV7-9	NA	TRBJ2-2	TGTGCCAGCAGCTTGGGTCGGACAGCGAACACCGGGGAGCTGTTTTTT	CASSLGRTANTGELFF
NA	TRBV10-3	NA	TRBJ1-5	TGTGCCATCAGTGATGCAGGGATCGGGCGAGCCCAGCATTTT	CAISDAGIGRAQHF
TRBD2	TRBV5-5	NA	TRBJ2-7	TGTGCCAGTTGTCGGCGGGAGGGGTCCTACGAGCAGTACTTC	CASCRREGSYEQYF
NA	TRBV5-1	NA	TRBJ1-2	TGCGCCAGCAGCTTGAGGAGTAACAAGGGGGATGGCTACACCTTC	CASSLRSNKGDGYTF
NA	TRBV5-1	NA	TRBJ1-3	TGCGCCAGCAGCTCTTGGGCCTTAAACTCTGGAAACACCATATATTTT	CASSSWALNSGNTIYF